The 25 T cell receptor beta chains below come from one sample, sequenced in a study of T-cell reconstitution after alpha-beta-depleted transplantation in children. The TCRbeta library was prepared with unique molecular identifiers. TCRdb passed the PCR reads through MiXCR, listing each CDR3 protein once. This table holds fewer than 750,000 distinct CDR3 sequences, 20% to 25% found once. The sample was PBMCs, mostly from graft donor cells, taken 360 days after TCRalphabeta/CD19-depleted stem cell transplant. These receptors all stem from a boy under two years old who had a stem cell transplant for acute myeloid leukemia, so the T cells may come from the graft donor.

The CDR3 loop reads CASSQDTGAKADTQYF. DNA of the CDR3: TGCGCCAGCAGCCAAGATACCGGTGCTAAGGCAGATACGCAGTATTTT. The chain recombines TRBV4-3 with TRBJ2-3; no clear D gene. Germline V gene lookup returns CDR1 LGHNA and CDR2 YSLEER. The CDR3 has 16 residues. V dropped 0 bases and J dropped 4 bases, with 14 bases sitting between them.

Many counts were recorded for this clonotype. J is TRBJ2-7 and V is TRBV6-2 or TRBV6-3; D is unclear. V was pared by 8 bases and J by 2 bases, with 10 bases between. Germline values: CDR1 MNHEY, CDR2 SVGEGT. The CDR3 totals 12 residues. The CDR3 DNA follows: TGTGCCAGCGCCGGCTGGGCCTACGAGCAGTACTTC. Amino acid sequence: CASAGWAYEQYF.

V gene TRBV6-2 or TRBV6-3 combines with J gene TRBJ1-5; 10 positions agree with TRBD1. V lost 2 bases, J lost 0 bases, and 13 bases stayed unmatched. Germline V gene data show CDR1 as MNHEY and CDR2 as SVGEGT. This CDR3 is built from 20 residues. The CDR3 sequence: CASSYLRDRGSTYSNQPQHF. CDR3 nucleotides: TGTGCCAGCAGTTACCTACGGGACAGGGGATCAACTTATAGCAATCAGCCCCAGCATTTT.

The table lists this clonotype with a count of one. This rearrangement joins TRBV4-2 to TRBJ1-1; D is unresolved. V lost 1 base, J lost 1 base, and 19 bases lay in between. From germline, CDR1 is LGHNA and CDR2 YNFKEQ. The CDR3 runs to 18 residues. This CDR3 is CASSQVERRYGRNTEAFF. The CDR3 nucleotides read TGTGCCAGCAGCCAAGTGGAAAGGAGGTACGGGCGGAACACTGAAGCTTTCTTT.

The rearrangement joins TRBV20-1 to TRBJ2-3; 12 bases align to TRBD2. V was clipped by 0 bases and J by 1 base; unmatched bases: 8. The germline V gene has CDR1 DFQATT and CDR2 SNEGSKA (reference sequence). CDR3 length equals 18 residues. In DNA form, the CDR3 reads TGCAGTGCTAGAGATCTGCTAGCGGGGGGGCGGGGCACAGATACGCAGTATTTT. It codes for CSARDLLAGGRGTDTQYF.

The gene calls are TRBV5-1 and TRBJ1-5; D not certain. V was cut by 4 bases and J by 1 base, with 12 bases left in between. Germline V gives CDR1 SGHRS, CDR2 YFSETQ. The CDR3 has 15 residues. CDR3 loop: CASSVKGLSNQPQHF. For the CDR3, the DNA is TGCGCCAGCAGCGTCAAAGGGCTAAGCAATCAGCCCCAGCATTTT. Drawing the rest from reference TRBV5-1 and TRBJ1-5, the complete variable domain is KAGVTQTPRYLIKTRGQQVTLSCSPISGHRSVSWYQQTPGQGLQFLFEYFSETQRNKGNFPGRFSGRQFSNSRSEMNVSTLELGDSALYLCASSVKGLSNQPQHFGDGTRLSIL.

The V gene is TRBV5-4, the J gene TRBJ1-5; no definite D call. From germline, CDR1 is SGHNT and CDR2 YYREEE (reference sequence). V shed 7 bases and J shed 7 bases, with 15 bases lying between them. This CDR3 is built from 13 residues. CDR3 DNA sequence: TGTGCCAGCCAGGCCGAGGTGGGGCAGCCCCAGCATTTT. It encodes CASQAEVGQPQHF. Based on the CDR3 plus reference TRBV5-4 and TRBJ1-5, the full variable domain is ETGVTQSPTHLIKTRGQQVTLRCSSQSGHNTVSWYQQALGQGPQFIFQYYREEENGRGNFPPRFSGLQFPNYSSELNVNALELDDSALYLCASQAEVGQPQHFGDGTRLSIL.

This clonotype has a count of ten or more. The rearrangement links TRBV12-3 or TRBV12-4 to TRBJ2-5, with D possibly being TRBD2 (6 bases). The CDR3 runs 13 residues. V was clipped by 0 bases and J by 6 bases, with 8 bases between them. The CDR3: CASSLAEGKTQYF. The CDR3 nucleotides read TGTGCCAGCAGTTTAGCGGAGGGAAAGACCCAGTACTTC.

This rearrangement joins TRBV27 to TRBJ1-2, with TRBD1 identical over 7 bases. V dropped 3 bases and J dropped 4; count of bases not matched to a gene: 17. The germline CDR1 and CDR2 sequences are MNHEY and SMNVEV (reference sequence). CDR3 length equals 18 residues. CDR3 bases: TGTGCCAGCAGTTTCTCCGGCCGAGAGGGGGCGAGGATCTATGGCTACACCTTC. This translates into CASSFSGREGARIYGYTF.

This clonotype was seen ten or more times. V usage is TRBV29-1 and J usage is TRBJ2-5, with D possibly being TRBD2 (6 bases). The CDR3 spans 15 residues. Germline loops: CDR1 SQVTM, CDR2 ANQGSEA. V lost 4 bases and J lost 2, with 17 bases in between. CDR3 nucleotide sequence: TGCAGCGTTGTGGAAGGAGTGGCGGGACAAGAGACCCAGTACTTC. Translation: CSVVEGVAGQETQYF.

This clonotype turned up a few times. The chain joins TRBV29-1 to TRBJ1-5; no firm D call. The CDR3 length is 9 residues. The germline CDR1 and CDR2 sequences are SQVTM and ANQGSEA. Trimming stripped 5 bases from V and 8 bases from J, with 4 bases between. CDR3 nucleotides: TGCAGCGTTCTGGAGCCCCAGCATTTT. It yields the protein CSVLEPQHF.

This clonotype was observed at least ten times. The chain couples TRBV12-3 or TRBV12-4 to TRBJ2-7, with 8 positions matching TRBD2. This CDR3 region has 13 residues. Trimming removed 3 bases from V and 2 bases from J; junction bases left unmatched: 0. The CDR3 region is CASSLTSAYEQYV. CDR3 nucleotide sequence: TGTGCCAGCAGTTTGACTAGCGCCTACGAGCAGTACGTC.

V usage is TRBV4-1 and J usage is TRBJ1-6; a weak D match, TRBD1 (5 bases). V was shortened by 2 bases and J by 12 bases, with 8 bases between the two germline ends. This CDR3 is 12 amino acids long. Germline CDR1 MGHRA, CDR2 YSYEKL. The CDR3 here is CASSQSGGPLHF. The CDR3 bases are TGCGCCAGCAGCCAATCCGGGGGACCCCTCCACTTT.

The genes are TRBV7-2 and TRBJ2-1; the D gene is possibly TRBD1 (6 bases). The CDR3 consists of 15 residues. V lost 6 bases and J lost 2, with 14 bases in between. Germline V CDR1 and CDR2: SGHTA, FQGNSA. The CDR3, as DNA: TGTGCCAGCAGTCCCAAGGGGGTCCCCTACAATGAGCAGTTCTTC. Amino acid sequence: CASSPKGVPYNEQFF.

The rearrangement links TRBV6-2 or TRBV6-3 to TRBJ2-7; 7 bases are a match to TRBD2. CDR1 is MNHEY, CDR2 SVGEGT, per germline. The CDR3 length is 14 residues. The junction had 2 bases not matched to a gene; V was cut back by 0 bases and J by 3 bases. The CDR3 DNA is TGTGCCAGCAGTTACTCGGCGGGAGACTACGAGCAGTACTTC. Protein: CASSYSAGDYEQYF.

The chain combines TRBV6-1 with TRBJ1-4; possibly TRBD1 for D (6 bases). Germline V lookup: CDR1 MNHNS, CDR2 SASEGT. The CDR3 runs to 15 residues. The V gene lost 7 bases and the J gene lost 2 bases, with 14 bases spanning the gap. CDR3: CASKGGQETNEKLFF. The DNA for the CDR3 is TGTGCCAGCAAGGGGGGGCAGGAGACTAATGAAAAACTGTTTTTT.

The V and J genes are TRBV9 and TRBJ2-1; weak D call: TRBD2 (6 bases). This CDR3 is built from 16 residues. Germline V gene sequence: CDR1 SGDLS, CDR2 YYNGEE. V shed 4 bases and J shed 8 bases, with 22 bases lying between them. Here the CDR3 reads CASSSGGAPWAYEQFF. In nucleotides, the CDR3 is TGTGCCAGCAGCTCCGGAGGGGCCCCCTGGGCGTATGAGCAGTTCTTC.

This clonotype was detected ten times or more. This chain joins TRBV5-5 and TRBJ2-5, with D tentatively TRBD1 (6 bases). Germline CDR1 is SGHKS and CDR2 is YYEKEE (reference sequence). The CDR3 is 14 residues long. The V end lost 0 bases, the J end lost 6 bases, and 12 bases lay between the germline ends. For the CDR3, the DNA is TGTGCCAGCAGCTTGGACAGGGAAAAACAGACCCAGTACTTC. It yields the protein CASSLDREKQTQYF.

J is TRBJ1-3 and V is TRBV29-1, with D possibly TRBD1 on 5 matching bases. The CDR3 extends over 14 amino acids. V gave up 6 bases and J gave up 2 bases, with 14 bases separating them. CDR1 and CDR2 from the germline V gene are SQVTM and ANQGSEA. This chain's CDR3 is CSVSRQTPGNTIYF. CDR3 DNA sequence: TGCAGCGTCTCCAGACAGACCCCTGGAAACACCATATATTTT.

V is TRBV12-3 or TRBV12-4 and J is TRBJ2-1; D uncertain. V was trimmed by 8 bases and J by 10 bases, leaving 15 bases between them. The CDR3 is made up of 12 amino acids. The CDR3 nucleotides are TGTGCCAGCGCCCGCATTCGCCCCGAGCAGTTCTTC. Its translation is CASARIRPEQFF.

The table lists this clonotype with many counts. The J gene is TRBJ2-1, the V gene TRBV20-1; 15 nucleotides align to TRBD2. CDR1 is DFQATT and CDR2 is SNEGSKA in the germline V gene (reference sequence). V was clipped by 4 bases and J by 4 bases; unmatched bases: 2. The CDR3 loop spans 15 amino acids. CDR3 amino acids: CSATGLAGGYNEQFF. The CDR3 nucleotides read TGCAGTGCTACCGGACTAGCGGGGGGGTACAATGAGCAGTTCTTC.

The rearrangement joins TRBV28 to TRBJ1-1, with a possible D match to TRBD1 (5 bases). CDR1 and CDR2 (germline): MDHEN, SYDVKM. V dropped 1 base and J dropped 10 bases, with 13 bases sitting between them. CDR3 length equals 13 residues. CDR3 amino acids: CASSLFGTQGAFF. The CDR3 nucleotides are TGTGCCAGCAGTTTATTCGGGACCCAGGGAGCTTTCTTT.

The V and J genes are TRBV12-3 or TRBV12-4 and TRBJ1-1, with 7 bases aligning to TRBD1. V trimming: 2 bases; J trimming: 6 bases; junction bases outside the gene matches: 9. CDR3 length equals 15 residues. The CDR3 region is CASSLSPTGQAEAFF. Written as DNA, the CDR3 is TGTGCCAGCAGTTTATCGCCGACAGGGCAAGCTGAAGCTTTCTTT.

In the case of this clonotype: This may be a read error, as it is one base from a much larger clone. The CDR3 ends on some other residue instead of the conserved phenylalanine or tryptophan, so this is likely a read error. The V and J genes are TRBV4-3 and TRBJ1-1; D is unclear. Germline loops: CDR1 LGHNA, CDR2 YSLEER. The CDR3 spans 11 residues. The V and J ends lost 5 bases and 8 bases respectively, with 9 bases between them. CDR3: CASSTGIEAFS. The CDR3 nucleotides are TGCGCCAGCAGCACCGGGATAGAAGCTTTCTCT.

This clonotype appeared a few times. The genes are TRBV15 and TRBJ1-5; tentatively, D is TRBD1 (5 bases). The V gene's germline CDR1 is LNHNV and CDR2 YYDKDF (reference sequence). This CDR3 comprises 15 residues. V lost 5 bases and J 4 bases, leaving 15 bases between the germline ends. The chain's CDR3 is CATSDVGGFNQPQHF. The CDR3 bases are TGTGCCACCAGCGACGTGGGGGGATTTAATCAGCCCCAGCATTTT.